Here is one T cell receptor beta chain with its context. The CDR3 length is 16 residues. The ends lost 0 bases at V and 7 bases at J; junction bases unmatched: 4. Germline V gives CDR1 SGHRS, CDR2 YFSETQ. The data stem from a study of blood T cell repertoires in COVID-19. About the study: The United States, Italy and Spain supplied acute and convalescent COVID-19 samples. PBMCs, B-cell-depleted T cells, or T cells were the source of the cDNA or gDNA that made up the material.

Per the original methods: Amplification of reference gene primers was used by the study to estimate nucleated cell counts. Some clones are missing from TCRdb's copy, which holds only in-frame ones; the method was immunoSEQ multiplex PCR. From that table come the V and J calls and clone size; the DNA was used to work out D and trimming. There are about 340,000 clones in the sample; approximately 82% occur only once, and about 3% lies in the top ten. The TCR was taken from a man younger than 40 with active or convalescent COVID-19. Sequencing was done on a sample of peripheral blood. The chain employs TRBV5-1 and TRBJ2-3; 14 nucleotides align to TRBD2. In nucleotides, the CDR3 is TGCGCCAGCAGCTTGGAGGGACTAGCGGGGGCCTATACGCAGTATTTT. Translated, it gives CASSLEGLAGAYTQYF.